This TCR beta chain was sequenced for a study of blood T cell repertoires in COVID-19 (dated by TCRdb to 2018 to 2021). Regarding the complete study: The collaborator samples originated in the United States, Italy and Spain and spanned the acute and convalescent phases of COVID-19. The material from the prospective study consisted of cDNA or gDNA derived from T cells, B-cell-depleted T cells, or PBMCs. Subjects who had been exposed to COVID-19, were actively infected with it, or had recovered from it provided the deeply sampled blood TCRbeta repertoires that made up the dataset. The repertoires were released in a freely available public database intended as a resource for research on the immune response to SARS-CoV-2. Samples were obtained from the ongoing ImmuneRACE study (first 160 participants) and from over 1,000 subjects provided by 6 global collaborators. The sample metadata nearly always contained a de-identified subject ID, COVID-19 status, age in years and sex. Where HLA class I and class II types were available, the types were taken from metadata supplied by the sample provider, not from assay-based typing.

On the study overall, not on this receptor specifically: The quantity of clinical and demographic metadata differed by source and by participant and was supplied without curation.

TCRbeta CDR3 regions were amplified from genomic DNA using the immunoSEQ Assay, a bias-controlled multiplex PCR. The study's processing was this. Nucleated cell counts per sample were estimated from amplification of reference gene primers within the assay. To quantify the absolute abundance of each unique TCRbeta CDR3 rearrangement, sequence reads were collapsed and filtered. Productive Simpson clonality was computed per sample as the square root of Simpson's diversity index over productive rearrangements. TCRdb holds this immuneACCESS table with in-frame rearrangements only. Some clones are missing; in checked studies, unresolved V genes explain under half, and the rest has no known cause. V, J and clone size derive from that table, while D and trimming were established from the DNA sequence. This sample has 120,000 to 150,000 clones in its table, and more than 75% of those were observed once. The top ten clonotypes cover around 13% of the sample.

Notes on this clone: No cognate antigen has been identified for it. The record has no base qualities; no much larger clone is one base away.

The CDR3 runs 15 residues from the cysteine to the phenylalanine. Kept here is only the CDR3 DNA, which spans 45 bases and is read in frame from base 1. Germline trimming: 0 bases from V, 2 bases from J; junction bases outside gene matches: 4. As encoded in the germline V gene, CDR1 is SGHRS while CDR2 is YFSETQ. Whole blood was collected in K2EDTA tubes by collaborating institutions according to the institutions' own protocols. For TCRbeta analysis, collaborators shipped samples as frozen whole blood, isolated PBMCs, or DNA extracted from either of those sample types. The sequence was collected from a man aged 80 or over with acute or convalescent COVID-19. The V and J genes are TRBV5-1 and TRBJ2-5; TRBD1 lines up with 7 middle nucleotides. Sequences were obtained from peripheral blood. For the CDR3, the sequence is CASSLAGQSQETQYF. The DNA sequence is as follows: TGCGCCAGCAGCTTGGCGGGACAGAGTCAAGAGACCCAGTACTTC.